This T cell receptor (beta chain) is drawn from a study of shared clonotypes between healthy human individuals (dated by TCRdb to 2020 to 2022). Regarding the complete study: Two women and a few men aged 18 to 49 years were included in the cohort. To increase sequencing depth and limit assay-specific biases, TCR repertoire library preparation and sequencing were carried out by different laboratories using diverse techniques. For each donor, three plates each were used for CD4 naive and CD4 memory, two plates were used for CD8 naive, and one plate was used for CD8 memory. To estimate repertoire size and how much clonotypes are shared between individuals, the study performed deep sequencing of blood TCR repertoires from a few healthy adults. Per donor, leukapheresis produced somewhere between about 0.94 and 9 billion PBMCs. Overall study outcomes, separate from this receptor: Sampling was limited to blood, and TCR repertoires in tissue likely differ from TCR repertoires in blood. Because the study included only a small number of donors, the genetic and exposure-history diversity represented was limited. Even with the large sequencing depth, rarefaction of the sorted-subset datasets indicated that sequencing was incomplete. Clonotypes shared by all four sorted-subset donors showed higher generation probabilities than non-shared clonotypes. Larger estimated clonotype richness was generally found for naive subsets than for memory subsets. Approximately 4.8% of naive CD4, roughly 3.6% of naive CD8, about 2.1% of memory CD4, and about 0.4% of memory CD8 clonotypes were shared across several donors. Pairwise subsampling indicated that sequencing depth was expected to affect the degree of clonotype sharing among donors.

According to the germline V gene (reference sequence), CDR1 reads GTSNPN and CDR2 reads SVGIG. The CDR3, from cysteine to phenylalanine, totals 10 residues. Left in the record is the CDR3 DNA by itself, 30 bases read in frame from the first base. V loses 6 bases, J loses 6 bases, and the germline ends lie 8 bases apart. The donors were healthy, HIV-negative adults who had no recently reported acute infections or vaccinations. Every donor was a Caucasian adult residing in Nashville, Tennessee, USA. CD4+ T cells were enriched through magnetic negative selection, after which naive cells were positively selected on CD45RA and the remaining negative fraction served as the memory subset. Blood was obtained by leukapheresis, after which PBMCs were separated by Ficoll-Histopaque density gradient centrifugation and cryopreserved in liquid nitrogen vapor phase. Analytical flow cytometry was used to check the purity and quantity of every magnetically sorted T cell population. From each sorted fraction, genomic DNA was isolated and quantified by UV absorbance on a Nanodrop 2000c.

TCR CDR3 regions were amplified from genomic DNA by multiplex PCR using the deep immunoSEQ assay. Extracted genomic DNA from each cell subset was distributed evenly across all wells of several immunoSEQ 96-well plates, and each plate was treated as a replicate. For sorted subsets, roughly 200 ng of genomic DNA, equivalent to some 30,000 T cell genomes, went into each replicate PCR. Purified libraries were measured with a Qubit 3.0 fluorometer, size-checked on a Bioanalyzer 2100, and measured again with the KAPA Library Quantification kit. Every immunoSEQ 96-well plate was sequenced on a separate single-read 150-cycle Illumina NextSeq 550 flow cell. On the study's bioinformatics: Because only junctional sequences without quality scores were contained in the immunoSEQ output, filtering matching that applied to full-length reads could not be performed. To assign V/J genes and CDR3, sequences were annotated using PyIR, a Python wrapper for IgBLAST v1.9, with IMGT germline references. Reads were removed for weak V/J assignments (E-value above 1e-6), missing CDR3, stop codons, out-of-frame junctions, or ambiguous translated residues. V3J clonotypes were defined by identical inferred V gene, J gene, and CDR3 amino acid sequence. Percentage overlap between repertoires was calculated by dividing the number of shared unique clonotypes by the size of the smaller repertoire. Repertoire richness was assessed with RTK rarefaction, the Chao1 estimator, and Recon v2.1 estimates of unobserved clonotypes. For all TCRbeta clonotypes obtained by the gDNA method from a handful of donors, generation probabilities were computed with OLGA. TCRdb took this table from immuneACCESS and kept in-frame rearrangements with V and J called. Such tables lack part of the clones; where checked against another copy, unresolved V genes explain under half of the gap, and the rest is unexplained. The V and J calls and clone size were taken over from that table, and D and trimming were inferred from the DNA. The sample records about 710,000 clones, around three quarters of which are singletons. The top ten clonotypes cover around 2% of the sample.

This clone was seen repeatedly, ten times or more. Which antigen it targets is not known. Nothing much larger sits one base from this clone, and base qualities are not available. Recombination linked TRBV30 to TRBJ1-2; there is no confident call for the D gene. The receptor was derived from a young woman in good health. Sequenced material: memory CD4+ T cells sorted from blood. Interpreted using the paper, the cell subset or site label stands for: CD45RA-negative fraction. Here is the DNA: TGTGCCTGCCCTAGGGATGGCTACACCTTC. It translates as CACPRDGYTF. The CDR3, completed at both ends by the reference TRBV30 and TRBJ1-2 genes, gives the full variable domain SQTIHQWPATLVQPVGSPLSLECTVEGTSNPNLYWYRQAAGRGLQLLFYSVGIGQISSEVPQNLSASRPQDRQFILSSKKLLLSDSGFYLCACPRDGYTFGSGTRLTVV.